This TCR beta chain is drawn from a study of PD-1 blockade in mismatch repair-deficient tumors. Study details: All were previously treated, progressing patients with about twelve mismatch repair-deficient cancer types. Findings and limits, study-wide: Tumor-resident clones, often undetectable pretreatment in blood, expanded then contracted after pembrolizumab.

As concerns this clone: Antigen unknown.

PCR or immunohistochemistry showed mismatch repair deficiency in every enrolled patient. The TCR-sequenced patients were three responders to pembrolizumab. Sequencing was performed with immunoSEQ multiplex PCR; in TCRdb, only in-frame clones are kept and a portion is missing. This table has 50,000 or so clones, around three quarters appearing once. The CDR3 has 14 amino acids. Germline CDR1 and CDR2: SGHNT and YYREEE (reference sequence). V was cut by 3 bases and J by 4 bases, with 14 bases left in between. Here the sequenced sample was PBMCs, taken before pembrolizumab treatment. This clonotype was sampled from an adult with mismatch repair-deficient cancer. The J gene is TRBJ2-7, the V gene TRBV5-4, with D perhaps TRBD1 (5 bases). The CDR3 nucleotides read TGTGCCAGCAGCTCGGTTCAGTCAGGGTACGAGCAGTACTTC. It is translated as CASSSVQSGYEQYF.